A single TCR beta chain is shown here with its context. Its antigen is not identified. TCRdb re-derived calls from the 5' RACE reads in MiXCR, one entry per CDR3 protein. The data show approximately 470,000 distinct CDR3 sequences, 11% to 15% seen once. The data were taken from a study of identical twins. CDR1 and CDR2 from the germline V gene are MDHEN and SYDVKM. The CDR3 extends over 13 amino acids. Between the trimmed V and J ends, which lost 3 bases and 2 bases, there was a span of 8 bases. Study-level points and caveats: The abundant beta clonotypes from cord blood had fewer insertions, and memory repertoires had none of this.

These records were also assigned to another study, of yellow fever vaccine responses in identical twins.

The clonotype was recovered from a woman between 18 and 30 years old in good health. The J gene is TRBJ2-7, the V gene TRBV28; D unclear. The sequenced material came from CD4+ T cells sorted from blood. CDR3 sequence: CASSLKIPYEQYF. CDR3 DNA: TGTGCCAGCAGTTTGAAGATACCCTACGAGCAGTACTTC.